Given below is one TCR beta chain in context. Data came from immunoSEQ multiplex PCR; TCRdb stores just in-frame clones and leaves some out. This repertoire shows about 300,000 clones, more than 75% found once; its top ten account for about 9.4%. V lost 0 bases to trimming and J lost 9 bases, with 12 bases between them. From germline, CDR1 is WNHNN and CDR2 SYGVQD (reference sequence). This CDR3 has 15 amino acids. The sample belongs to a study of blood T cell repertoires in COVID-19. The sample consisted of PBMCs or T cells enriched from blood (not recorded which). This clonotype originated in a young woman who had recovered from COVID-19. V is TRBV10-1 and J is TRBJ1-6, with D maybe TRBD1 (6 bases). The CDR3 nucleotides are TGCGCCAGCAGTGAGTCGAGGGGGTCGACTTCACCCCTCCACTTT. This encodes CASSESRGSTSPLHF.